This TCR beta chain derives from a study of blood T cell repertoires in COVID-19. For the study at large: The United States, Italy and Spain were the sources of the acute and convalescent COVID-19 samples.

As processed by the authors: Amplified reference gene primers provided the basis for estimating nucleated cell counts. TCRdb's table, derived via immunoSEQ multiplex PCR, lists solely in-frame clones and lacks some. The V and J calls and the clone size are those of that table, but D and trimming were determined from the DNA. The repertoire holds more than 65,000 clones, with roughly three quarters as singletons. Germline CDR1 reads SNHLY; CDR2 reads FYNNEI. The J segment lost 4 bases and the V segment lost 5 bases, leaving 5 bases of the junction unmatched. The CDR3 extends over 16 amino acids. The receptor comes from a woman in her fifties or sixties with acute or convalescent COVID-19. The sample was peripheral blood. This chain links TRBV2 with TRBJ2-3; TRBD2 matches at 14 bases. The CDR3 coding sequence is TGTGCCAGCAGTACCACGACTAGCGGGAGGGCAGATACGCAGTATTTT. It yields the protein CASSTTTSGRADTQYF.